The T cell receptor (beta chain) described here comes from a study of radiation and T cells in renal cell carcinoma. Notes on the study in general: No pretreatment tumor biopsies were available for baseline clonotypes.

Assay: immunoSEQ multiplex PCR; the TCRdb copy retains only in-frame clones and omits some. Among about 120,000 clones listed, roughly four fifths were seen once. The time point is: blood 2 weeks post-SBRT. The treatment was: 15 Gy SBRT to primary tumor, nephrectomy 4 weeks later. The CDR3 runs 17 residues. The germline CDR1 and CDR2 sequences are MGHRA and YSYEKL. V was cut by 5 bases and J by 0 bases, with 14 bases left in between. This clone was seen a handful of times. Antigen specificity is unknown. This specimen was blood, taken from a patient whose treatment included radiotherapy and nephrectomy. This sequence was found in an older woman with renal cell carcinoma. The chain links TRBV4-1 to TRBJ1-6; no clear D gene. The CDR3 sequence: CASSSRIRYSYNSPLHF. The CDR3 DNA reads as TGCGCCAGCAGCTCCCGAATTAGGTACTCCTATAATTCACCCCTCCACTTT.